This T cell receptor beta chain was documented in a study of shared clonotypes between healthy human individuals (dated by TCRdb to the early 2020s). Context from the whole study: The cohort included a few men and a couple of women between 18 and 49 years of age. To increase sequencing depth and limit assay-specific biases, different laboratories used diverse techniques to prepare libraries and sequence TCR repertoires. Between about 0.85 and 8.9 billion PBMCs per donor were obtained by leukapheresis. To estimate repertoire size and how much clonotypes are shared between individuals, the study performed deep sequencing of blood TCR repertoires from roughly five healthy adults. The investigation overall reported the following: Sampling was limited to blood, and TCR repertoires in tissue likely differ from TCR repertoires in blood. Based on pairwise subsampling, the degree of clonotype sharing among donors was expected to be affected by sequencing depth. Because the study included a small number of donors, the genetic and exposure-history diversity represented was limited.

Turning to this clone: Its recognized antigen is unknown. Base qualities are missing; no much larger clone stands one base away.

Using the deep immunoSEQ assay, multiplex PCR amplified TCR CDR3 regions from genomic DNA. For each cell subset, the extracted genomic DNA was distributed evenly across all wells of several immunoSEQ 96-well plates, and each plate served as one replicate. Each replicate PCR for unsorted PBMC received approximately 300 ng genomic DNA, equal to approximately 29,000 T cell genomes. Ten immunoSEQ deep assay plates were used to sequence the unsorted PBMC genomic DNA. The purified libraries were quantified using a Qubit 3.0 fluorometer, sized with a Bioanalyzer 2100, and then quantified again using the KAPA Library Quantification kit. Every immunoSEQ 96-well plate was sequenced on a dedicated single-read 150-cycle Illumina NextSeq 550 flow cell. From the authors' description of their analysis: The immunoSEQ output contained only junctional sequences without quality scores, so filtering could not match that applied to full-length reads. To assign V/J genes and CDR3, sequences were annotated using PyIR, a Python wrapper for IgBLAST v1.9, with IMGT germline references. Any read was removed if the V/J assignment was weak (E-value above 1e-6), the CDR3 was missing, or the read contained stop codons, out-of-frame junctions, or ambiguous translated residues. V3J clonotypes were defined by identical inferred V gene, J gene, and CDR3 amino acid sequence. To compute the percentage overlap between repertoires, the number of shared unique clonotypes was divided by the size of the smaller repertoire. Repertoire richness was assessed with RTK rarefaction, the Chao1 estimator, and Recon v2.1 estimates of unobserved clonotypes. TCRdb carries this immuneACCESS record with in-frame sequences only. Its versions omit some clonotypes, under half of them owing to an unresolved V gene in the studies checked, with the rest unexplained. V and J calls plus clone size are reproduced from that table; the DNA served to infer D and trimming. This sample holds around 430,000 clones; more than 75% were observed only once. Of the sample, under 15% falls within the top ten clones.

The germline ends are 14 bases apart after V is trimmed by 3 bases and J by 2 bases. There are 16 amino acids in the CDR3, from cysteine to phenylalanine inclusive. Only the CDR3 region is kept as DNA, spanning 48 bases read in frame from base 1. According to the germline V gene, CDR1 reads SNHLY and CDR2 reads FYNNEI. Healthy HIV-negative adults with no recently reported acute infections or vaccinations were included as donors. Only Caucasian adults living in Nashville, Tennessee, USA were represented among the donors. For unsorted samples, 75 million to 100 million PBMCs were counted and genomic DNA was extracted with the QIAamp DNA Blood Mini kit. After blood collection by leukapheresis, PBMCs were isolated using Ficoll-Histopaque density gradient centrifugation and then cryopreserved in the vapor phase of liquid nitrogen.

Source material: PBMCs. Rearrangement joined TRBV2 to TRBJ1-5; no D gene call is confident. The sequence was collected from a woman between 40 and 50 years old in good health. Some clones in this sample may be carry-over from other donors' samples. The sequenced DNA is TGTGCCAGCAGTGAGAGCTTGGGCGGACGCAATCAGCCCCAGCATTTT. The translation is CASSESLGGRNQPQHF.